The 3 T cell receptor beta chains presented below share a single source sample, sequenced in a study of T cell responses to AZD1222 COVID-19 vaccine. Assay used: immunoSEQ multiplex PCR; TCRdb lists only in-frame clones, some missing. The profile covers about 160,000 clones, with 80% to 95% appearing a single time and 3% to 3.5% taken by the ten largest. Sequencing used peripheral blood, obtained 28 days after the second AZD1222 dose. The source is an adult who received the AZD1222 COVID-19 vaccine.

CDR3 loop: CASTPAGGSYGYTF. DNA for the CDR3: TGTGCCAGCACCCCGGCGGGGGGTTCCTATGGCTACACCTTC. The J gene is TRBJ1-2, the V gene TRBV27, with a possible D match to TRBD1 (5 bases). The V end was cut by 7 bases, the J end by 4 bases, with 16 bases between. The CDR3 extends over 14 amino acids. Germline loops: CDR1 MNHEY, CDR2 SMNVEV (reference sequence).

This clone was seen a single time. The CDR3 DNA is TGTGCCAGCAGCACCCCAGGGGGTGGCGGGGCCAACGTCCTGACTTTC. Translation: CASSTPGGGGANVLTF. The chain has TRBV21-1 and TRBJ2-6; the table assigns TRBD1, which was not confirmed against the DNA. TRBV21-1 corresponds to a pseudogene. The CDR3 contains 16 residues.

This chain uses TRBV27 with TRBJ2-2; D possibly uses TRBD1 or TRBD2 (5 bases each). With 5 bases removed from V and 3 bases from J, the gap between germline ends came to 10 bases. This CDR3 contains 14 residues. Looked up from germline, CDR1 is MNHEY and CDR2 is SMNVEV (reference sequence). The CDR3, as DNA: TGTGCCAGCAGTCCGGGACCGTACACCGGGGAGCTGTTTTTT. This codes for CASSPGPYTGELFF.